One sample yielded the 11 T cell receptor beta chains listed below, sequenced in a study of cytomegalovirus exposure and HLA in healthy donors. The PCR employed 60 Vbeta primers together with 13 Jbeta primers. Profiled with immunoSEQ multiplex PCR; TCRdb holds only in-frame clones, not every one. The repertoire includes about 180,000 clones, around three quarters of them detected once, and 1.5% to 2% sits in the top ten. Specimen: PBMCs. All receptors derive from a woman between 25 and 40 years old in good health and CMV-seronegative.

This chain uses TRBV5-1 with TRBJ1-2; D ambiguous. This CDR3 is 13 amino acids long. Germline lookup yields CDR1 SGHRS and CDR2 YFSETQ. V was clipped by 4 bases and J by 7 bases, with 14 bases between them. This CDR3 is CASSPVFEGGYTF. The CDR3 DNA follows: TGCGCCAGCAGCCCTGTATTTGAGGGTGGCTACACCTTC.

The gene calls are TRBV19 and TRBJ2-7; TRBD2 matches 8 bases. V lost 4 bases, J lost 0 bases, and 8 bases stayed unmatched. CDR1 is LNHDA, CDR2 SQIVND, per germline (reference sequence). The CDR3 consists of 16 residues. This CDR3 reads CASSTHGRGGSYEQYF. In DNA form, the CDR3 reads TGTGCCAGTAGTACTCACGGGAGGGGGGGCTCCTACGAGCAGTACTTC.

The chain has TRBV19 and TRBJ2-7, with D possibly matching TRBD1 (5 bases). Trimming removed 5 bases at V and 0 bases at J, with 11 bases between. This CDR3 contains 14 residues. From germline, CDR1 is LNHDA and CDR2 SQIVND (reference sequence). CDR3 sequence (DNA): TGTGCCAGTAGTGCCAGGGTCCTCTCCTACGAGCAGTACTTC. The encoded protein is CASSARVLSYEQYF.

The chain links TRBV7-2 to TRBJ2-7; TRBD2 aligns across 7 bases. The V gene end was trimmed by 5 bases and the J gene end by 3 bases; junction bases not matched to a gene: 10. The CDR3 is 15 residues long. Germline V gene data show CDR1 as SGHTA and CDR2 as FQGNSA. CDR3 nucleotides: TGTGCCAGCAGCCACGGGGCTAGCGGCAGCTACGAGCAGTACTTC. Protein: CASSHGASGSYEQYF.

The chain recombines TRBV7-3 with TRBJ2-3; 14 bases are shared with TRBD2. The CDR3 is 16 residues long. CDR1 SGHTA and CDR2 FQGTGA come from the germline V gene. J was trimmed by 5 bases and V by 4 bases; bases with no gene match: 5. The CDR3: CASSSTSGGVGDTQYF. CDR3 nucleotides: TGTGCCAGCAGCTCGACTAGCGGGGGGGTTGGAGATACGCAGTATTTT.

The chain couples TRBV6-5 to TRBJ1-6; TRBD1 matches at 9 bases. Germline CDR1 MNHEY, CDR2 SVGAGI. The length of the CDR3 is 16 residues. Germline trimming cut 4 bases from V and 9 bases from J; bases unmatched to any gene: 10. CDR3: CASSFSQGTGTSPLHF. The CDR3 bases are TGTGCCAGCAGTTTTTCACAGGGGACAGGGACTTCACCCCTCCACTTT.

The CDR3 loop reads CASSVGGYNTEAFF. Written as DNA, the CDR3 is TGTGCCAGCAGCGTAGGAGGGTACAACACTGAAGCTTTCTTT. The chain recombines TRBV9 with TRBJ1-1, with D uncertain. V gave up 0 bases and J gave up 2 bases, with 8 bases separating them. The CDR3 loop spans 14 amino acids. Germline CDR1 reads SGDLS; CDR2 reads YYNGEE.

This clone was recorded once. This rearrangement joins TRBV7-9 to TRBJ1-2; maybe TRBD1 (6 bases). Germline V gene data show CDR1 as SEHNR and CDR2 as FQNEAQ (reference sequence). Trimming removed 0 bases at V and 6 bases at J, with 11 bases between. The CDR3 is 14 amino acids. The CDR3 DNA reads TGTGCCAGCAGCTTAGCCGGGGGGGCCGATGGCTACACCTTC. Encoded protein: CASSLAGGADGYTF.

V and J are TRBV2 and TRBJ2-7; the match to TRBD1 covers 7 bases. Germline trimming cut 5 bases from V and 4 bases from J; bases unmatched to any gene: 5. The germline gives CDR1 SNHLY, CDR2 FYNNEI. The CDR3 runs 13 residues. The CDR3 sequence is CASSSTGVYEQYF. Here the CDR3 DNA reads TGTGCCAGCAGTTCTACAGGGGTTTACGAGCAGTACTTC.

The gene calls are TRBV6-1 and TRBJ1-1; 9 bases match TRBD1. With V trimmed by 6 bases and J by 10 bases, 15 bases remained unmatched. CDR3 length equals 15 residues. Germline V lookup: CDR1 MNHNS, CDR2 SASEGT. The CDR3, as DNA: TGTGCCAGCAGCGAAAGCGGGACAGGGAAGTCGCGAGCTTTCTTT. As protein: CASSESGTGKSRAFF.

The CDR3 region is CASSLVGSLTDTQYF. The CDR3 DNA follows: TGCGCCAGCAGCTTGGTCGGTAGCCTCACAGATACGCAGTATTTT. The V call is TRBV5-1, the J call TRBJ2-3, with unresolved D. V lost 0 bases to trimming and J lost 2 bases, with 10 bases between them. Germline assignment: CDR1 SGHRS and CDR2 YFSETQ. The CDR3 covers 15 residues. Combining the CDR3 with reference TRBV5-1 and TRBJ2-3 gives the whole variable domain KAGVTQTPRYLIKTRGQQVTLSCSPISGHRSVSWYQQTPGQGLQFLFEYFSETQRNKGNFPGRFSGRQFSNSRSEMNVSTLELGDSALYLCASSLVGSLTDTQYFGPGTRLTVL.